This T cell receptor (beta chain) is drawn from a study of T cells in Graves' hyperthyroidism and ophthalmopathy. This clonotype was observed many times. Sequence at one end of the junction differs from germline and may be a read error. Germline loops: CDR1 SSHAT, CDR2 FNYEAQ (reference sequence). This CDR3 is built from 16 residues. From RNA transcripts, TCR beta CDR3 regions were amplified. HTBI primers drove first-round RT-PCR of the TCR CDR3. TCRdb re-derived calls from the multiplex PCR reads in MiXCR, one entry per CDR3 protein. The table has some 400,000 distinct CDR3 sequences, around an eighth seen once.

Specimen: blood. The sequence was obtained from a young man with Graves' hyperthyroidism that later progressed to Graves' ophthalmopathy. The chain uses TRBV7-7 and TRBJ2-3, with 9 bases aligning to TRBD2. The CDR3 reads CASSLGASGVTDTQYF. CDR3 coding DNA: TGTGCTAGCAGCTTGGGGGCTAGCGGGGTGACAGATACGCAGTATTTT.